What follows are 5 T cell receptor beta chains derived from one specimen sequenced in a study of T cell responses to AZD1222 COVID-19 vaccine. Assay used: immunoSEQ multiplex PCR; TCRdb lists only in-frame clones, some missing. Of some 110,000 clones detected, about 89% appear once; the ten largest clones hold about 7.4%. Specimen: peripheral blood, collected 28 days after the second AZD1222 dose. Receptor source: an adult who received the AZD1222 COVID-19 vaccine.

The rearrangement links TRBV6-2 or TRBV6-3 to TRBJ2-7; the match to TRBD1 covers 8 bases. The V segment lost 0 bases and the J segment 2 bases; nucleotides outside the gene matches: 15. This CDR3 is built from 19 residues. CDR1 and CDR2 from the germline V gene are MNHEY and SVGEGT. The CDR3 here is CASSYSIQGAPISAYEQYF. The CDR3 DNA reads as TGTGCCAGCAGTTACTCGATTCAGGGGGCGCCTATTTCGGCCTACGAGCAGTACTTC.

V and J are TRBV6-5 and TRBJ2-2; TRBD2 might be the D (6 bases). The length of the CDR3 is 15 residues. V was trimmed by 5 bases and J by 4 bases, leaving 14 bases between them. Germline V gene data show CDR1 as MNHEY and CDR2 as SVGAGI. The CDR3 protein is CASSTGGTSTGELFF. The CDR3, as DNA: TGTGCCAGCAGTACCGGGGGAACGTCCACCGGGGAGCTGTTTTTT.

V gene TRBV6-2 or TRBV6-3 combines with J gene TRBJ1-5; D is unclear. This CDR3 spans 16 amino acids. Trimming cost V 0 bases and J 4 bases, with 13 bases left between them. Germline V lookup: CDR1 MNHEY, CDR2 SVGEGT. The CDR3 here is CASSYSGASWNQPQHF. CDR3 bases: TGTGCCAGCAGTTACTCGGGCGCCTCGTGGAATCAGCCCCAGCATTTT.

The V and J genes are TRBV18 and TRBJ1-5; D might be TRBD1 (5 bases). Looked up from germline, CDR1 is KGHSH and CDR2 is LQKENI. With 3 bases removed from V and 1 base from J, the gap between germline ends came to 10 bases. This CDR3 spans 15 amino acids. The CDR3 DNA sequence: TGTGCCAGCTCACCCAACCAGGGAAGCAATCAGCCCCAGCATTTT. Its protein is CASSPNQGSNQPQHF.

The chain links TRBV4-2 to TRBJ1-3; 7 nucleotides agree with TRBD1. V shed 3 bases, J shed 5 bases, and the junction held 13 bases outside the gene matches. The CDR3 covers 17 residues. CDR1 is LGHNA, CDR2 YNFKEQ, per germline. CDR3 residues: CASSQGQQGQVRNTIYF. The DNA for the CDR3 is TGTGCCAGCAGCCAGGGTCAACAGGGGCAGGTTCGAAACACCATATATTTT.